The next 3 T cell receptor beta chains were all read from a single sample in a study of regulatory T cells in long-lasting Graves disease. Indicated time point: newly diagnosed GD, antithyroid drugs for less than 3 months. The TCR library was prepared using RNA isolated from PBMCs. Libraries of TCR beta came from iRepertoire HTBI primers plus Arm-PCR of CDR3 regions. TCRdb passed the multiplex PCR reads through MiXCR, listing each CDR3 protein once. This sample has approximately 310,000 distinct CDR3 sequences, with under 20% found just once. The sample in question was peripheral blood mononuclear cells (PBMCs), obtained at new diagnosis, from a patient treated with antithyroid drugs. These receptors originate from a female donor with Graves disease.

In its sample, this clonotype was seen once. The chain recombines TRBV2 with TRBJ2-1; no clear D gene. The CDR3 is made up of 12 amino acids. V lost 7 bases to trimming and J lost 3 bases, with 7 bases between them. From germline, CDR1 is SNHLY and CDR2 FYNNEI. Here the CDR3 DNA reads TGTGCCAGCACCCTTGGCTACAATGAGCAGTTCTTC. This sequence encodes CASTLGYNEQFF.

Details on this clonotype: Being one base from a much bigger clone, this may be a read error. The chain joins TRBV3-1 to TRBJ1-1; 7 nucleotides line up with TRBD1. The CDR3 has 15 amino acids. Per germline, CDR1 LGHDT and CDR2 YNNKEL (reference sequence). The CDR3 sequence is CASNQKGGGSTEAFF. For the CDR3, the DNA is TGTGCCAGCAACCAAAAAGGGGGCGGTAGCACTGAAGCTTTCTTT.

This clonotype was counted a few times. The CDR3 region has the DNA TGTGCCAGTAGTTCATCCCCCCTAGCGGGAGACTACAATGAGCAGTTCTTC. It translates to CASSSSPLAGDYNEQFF. The V call is TRBV19, the J call TRBJ2-1, with 10 bases fitting TRBD2. This CDR3 contains 17 residues. CDR1 is LNHDA and CDR2 is SQIVND in the germline V gene (reference sequence). V dropped 5 bases and J dropped 3; count of bases not matched to a gene: 10.